The source of this TCR beta chain is a study of cytomegalovirus exposure and HLA in healthy donors. Study-level information: The 550 to 700 first-cohort repertoires and the roughly 130 validation repertoires shared the same platform, a later analysis reported.

General study findings and limits: The study labeled about 160 TCR beta chains cytomegalovirus-associated.

Germline CDR1 and CDR2: KGHSY and FQNENV. The CDR3 contains 13 residues. V was clipped by 6 bases and J by 6 bases; unmatched bases: 2. Using immunoSEQ multiplex PCR, the repertoire was profiled, and TCRdb retains in-frame clones only, with some absent. The sample includes around 250,000 clones, around 89% of them seen just once. Comments on this clone: The antigen is not known.

This clonotype was sampled from a woman aged 18-29 years in good health and CMV-seronegative. J is TRBJ1-6 and V is TRBV16; TRBD1 matches 7 bases. Sequenced material: PBMCs. This CDR3 is CASRTGSNSPLHF. The CDR3 DNA is TGTGCCAGCAGGACAGGGTCTAATTCACCCCTCCACTTT.